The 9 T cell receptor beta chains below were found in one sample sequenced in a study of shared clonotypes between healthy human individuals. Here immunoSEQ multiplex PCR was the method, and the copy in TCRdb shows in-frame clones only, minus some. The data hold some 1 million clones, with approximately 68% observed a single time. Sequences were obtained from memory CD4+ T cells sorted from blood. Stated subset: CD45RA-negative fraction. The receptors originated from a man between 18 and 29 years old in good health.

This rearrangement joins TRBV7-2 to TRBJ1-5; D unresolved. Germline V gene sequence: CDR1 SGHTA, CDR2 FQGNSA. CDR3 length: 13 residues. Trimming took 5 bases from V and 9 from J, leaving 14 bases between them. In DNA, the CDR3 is TGTGCCAGCAGCCTCGCGGGTGCGGGGCCCCAGCATTTT. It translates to CASSLAGAGPQHF.

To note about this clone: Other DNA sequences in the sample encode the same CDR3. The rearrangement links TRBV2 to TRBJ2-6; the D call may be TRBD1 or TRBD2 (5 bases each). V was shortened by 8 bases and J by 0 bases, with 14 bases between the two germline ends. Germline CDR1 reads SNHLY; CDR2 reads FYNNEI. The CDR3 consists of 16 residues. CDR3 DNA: TGTGCCAGCTCACCGGGGCGCAACTCTGGGGCCAACGTCCTGACTTTC. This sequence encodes CASSPGRNSGANVLTF.

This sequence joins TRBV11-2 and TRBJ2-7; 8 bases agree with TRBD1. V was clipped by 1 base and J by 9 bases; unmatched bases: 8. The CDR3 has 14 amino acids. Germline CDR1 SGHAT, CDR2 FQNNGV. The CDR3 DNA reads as TGTGCCAGCAGCTTAGGAGACAGGGGAAATCGGCAGTACTTC. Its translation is CASSLGDRGNRQYF.

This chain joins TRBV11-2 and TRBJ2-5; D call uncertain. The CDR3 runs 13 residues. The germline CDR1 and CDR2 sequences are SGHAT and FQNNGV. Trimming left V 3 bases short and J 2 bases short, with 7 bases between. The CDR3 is CASSFSGQETQYF. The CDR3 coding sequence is TGTGCCAGCAGCTTTTCCGGACAAGAGACCCAGTACTTC. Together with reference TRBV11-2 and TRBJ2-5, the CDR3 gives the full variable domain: EAGVAQSPRYKIIEKRQSVAFWCNPISGHATLYWYQQILGQGPKLLIQFQNNGVVDDSQLPKDRFSAERLKGVDSTLKIQPAKLEDSAVYLCASSFSGQETQYFGPGTRLLVL.

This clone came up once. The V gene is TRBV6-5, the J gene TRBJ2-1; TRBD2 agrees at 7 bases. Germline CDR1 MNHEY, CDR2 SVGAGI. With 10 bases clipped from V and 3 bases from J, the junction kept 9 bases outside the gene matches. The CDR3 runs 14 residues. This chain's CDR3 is CATESGEIYNEQFF. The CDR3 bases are TGTGCCACCGAAAGCGGGGAAATCTACAATGAGCAGTTCTTC.

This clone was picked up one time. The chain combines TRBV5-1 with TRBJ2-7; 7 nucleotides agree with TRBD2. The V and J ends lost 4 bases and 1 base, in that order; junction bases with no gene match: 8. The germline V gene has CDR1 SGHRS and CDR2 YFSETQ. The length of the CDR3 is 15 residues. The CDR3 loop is CASSAGPGLSYEQYF. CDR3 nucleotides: TGCGCCAGCAGCGCGGGACCGGGACTATCCTACGAGCAGTACTTC. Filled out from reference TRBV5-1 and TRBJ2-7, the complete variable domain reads KAGVTQTPRYLIKTRGQQVTLSCSPISGHRSVSWYQQTPGQGLQFLFEYFSETQRNKGNFPGRFSGRQFSNSRSEMNVSTLELGDSALYLCASSAGPGLSYEQYFGPGTRLTVT.

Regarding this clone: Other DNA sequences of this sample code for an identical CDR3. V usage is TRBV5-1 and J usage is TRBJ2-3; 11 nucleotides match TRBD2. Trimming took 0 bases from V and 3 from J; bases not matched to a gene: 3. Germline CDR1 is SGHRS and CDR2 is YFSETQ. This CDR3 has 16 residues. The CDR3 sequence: CASSLDLAGGTDTQYF. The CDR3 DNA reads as TGCGCCAGCAGCTTGGACCTAGCGGGGGGTACAGATACGCAGTATTTT.

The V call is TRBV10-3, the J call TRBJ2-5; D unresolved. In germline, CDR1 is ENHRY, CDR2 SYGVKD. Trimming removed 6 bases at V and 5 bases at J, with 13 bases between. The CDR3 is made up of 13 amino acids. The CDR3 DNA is TGTGCCATCAGGCAAGAGCGAGTGGAGACCCAGTACTTC. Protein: CAIRQERVETQYF.

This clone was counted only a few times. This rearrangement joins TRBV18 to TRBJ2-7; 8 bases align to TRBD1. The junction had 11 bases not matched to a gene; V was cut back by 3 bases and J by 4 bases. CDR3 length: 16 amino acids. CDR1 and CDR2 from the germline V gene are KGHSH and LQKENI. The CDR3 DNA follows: TGTGCCAGCTCACCGGGACCCGGGACAGGACTTTACGAGCAGTACTTC. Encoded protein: CASSPGPGTGLYEQYF.